This T cell receptor (beta chain) was sequenced for a study of Ad26.COV2.S vaccination and SARS-CoV-2 variants. Overall study context: In the study, Ad26.COV2.S was injected intramuscularly once, or twice 56 days apart.

Study observations and caveats: Vaccine recipients had higher spike-specific TCR breadth than placebo recipients.

In germline, CDR1 is MNHEY, CDR2 SMNVEV (reference sequence). CDR3 length: 15 residues. The junction had 3 bases not matched to a gene; V was cut back by 3 bases and J by 2 bases. TCRdb's table, derived via immunoSEQ multiplex PCR, lists solely in-frame clones and lacks some. The data show about 350,000 clones, 80% to 90% seen once. As regards this clone: The antigen is not known.

Treatment in this sample: about 20 received Ad26.COV2.S at low or high dose, single or two shots; five or six received placebo; per-sample allocation not given. Repertoires come from day 63 after the first vaccine or placebo injection. The individual, an adult aged 18-55 years, was a donor in Boston. An Ad26 vector that expressed Wuhan-strain SARS-CoV-2 spike constituted the vaccine. The sequences come from peripheral blood, collected in a trial of Ad26.COV2.S vaccine versus placebo. The V gene is TRBV27, the J gene TRBJ2-7; 11 positions agree with TRBD2. The TCR sequence derives from a person aged 18-65 years who received the Ad26.COV2.S COVID-19 vaccine or a placebo. The CDR3 region is CASSFGTSGTYEQYF. The CDR3 DNA follows: TGTGCCAGCAGTTTCGGGACTAGCGGCACCTACGAGCAGTACTTC.